These T cell receptor beta chains were read from a single sample in a study of shared clonotypes between healthy human individuals. The method was immunoSEQ multiplex PCR; TCRdb's version includes in-frame clones alone and lacks a portion of them. The table shows over 1.4 million clones, with roughly 96% occurring only once. Sequencing input: naive CD4+ T cells sorted from blood. Receptors were obtained from a man between 25 and 39 years old in good health. CDR3s include the opening cysteine and the closing phenylalanine or tryptophan. The D gene is left open where the match is weak. Only part of the rows carry a size: once, few, many, or a class if the clone is expanded.

J,V,D,size,CDR3,DNA
TRBJ2-5,TRBV7-8,NA,NA,CASSFDLGVGSGETQYF,TGTGCCAGCAGCTTCGACCTGGGGGTCGGGTCCGGAGAGACCCAGTACTTC
TRBJ1-5,TRBV28,NA,once,CASSLLGASQPQHF,TGTGCCAGCAGTTTATTGGGGGCTAGTCAGCCCCAGCATTTT
TRBJ1-1,TRBV6-1,NA,NA,CASSPLRAENTEAFF,TGTGCCAGCAGCCCGCTCAGGGCAGAGAACACTGAAGCTTTCTTT
TRBJ2-7,TRBV4-1,TRBD2,NA,CASSLSGSSYEQYF,TGCGCCAGCAGTCTAAGCGGGAGCTCCTACGAGCAGTACTTC
TRBJ1-2,TRBV6-1,NA,NA,CASSEGGLYGYTF,TGTGCCAGCAGTGAAGGGGGCCTCTATGGCTACACCTTC
TRBJ1-1,TRBV19,NA,NA,CASRSAGSNTEAFF,TGTGCCAGTAGGAGCGCCGGGTCAAACACTGAAGCTTTCTTT
TRBJ2-3,TRBV15,NA,NA,CATSREFEAERKDTQYF,TGTGCCACCAGCAGAGAATTCGAAGCGGAACGCAAAGATACGCAGTATTTT
TRBJ2-3,TRBV28,TRBD2,NA,CASSFVPGTSGRLGGTDTQYF,TGTGCCAGCAGTTTCGTTCCGGGGACTAGCGGGAGACTTGGTGGCACAGATACGCAGTATTTT
TRBJ2-5,TRBV4-1,NA,NA,CASSPLDRISSQETQYF,TGCGCCAGCAGCCCCCTGGACAGAATCTCCTCTCAAGAGACCCAGTACTTC
TRBJ2-6,TRBV19,NA,once,CASSKGSGANVLTF,TGTGCCAGTAGTAAGGGCTCTGGGGCCAACGTCCTGACTTTC
TRBJ2-7,TRBV5-1,TRBD2,NA,CASSWVSGSPYEQYF,TGCGCCAGCAGCTGGGTTAGCGGGAGTCCCTACGAGCAGTACTTC
TRBJ2-7,TRBV28,NA,NA,CASSSTGITYEQYF,TGTGCCAGCAGCTCGACCGGGATTACCTACGAGCAGTACTTC
TRBJ1-2,TRBV6-5,TRBD1,NA,CASSYFQGANYGYTF,TGTGCCAGCAGTTACTTCCAGGGGGCGAACTATGGCTACACCTTC
TRBJ2-1,TRBV5-4,NA,NA,CASSLGTLGHNEQFF,TGTGCCAGCAGCTTGGGGACCCTGGGCCACAATGAGCAGTTCTTC
TRBJ2-3,TRBV5-1,TRBD2,NA,CASSLAGGFTDTQYF,TGCGCCAGCAGCTTGGCGGGAGGGTTCACAGATACGCAGTATTTT
TRBJ2-3,TRBV9,TRBD1,NA,CASSAGTGASTDTQYF,TGTGCCAGCAGCGCCGGGACAGGGGCAAGTACAGATACGCAGTATTTT
TRBJ2-7,TRBV7-2,TRBD2,once,CASSSWTSGRNYEQYF,TGTGCCAGCAGCTCGTGGACTAGCGGGAGGAACTACGAGCAGTACTTC
TRBJ2-2,TRBV9,NA,NA,CASSVRVYTGELFF,TGTGCCAGCAGCGTCAGGGTTTACACCGGGGAGCTGTTTTTT
TRBJ1-2,TRBV6-6,NA,NA,CASSYSGVGGYTF,TGTGCCAGCAGTTACTCTGGGGTCGGTGGCTACACCTTC
TRBJ2-7,TRBV5-6,NA,NA,CASSFTSRLPYEQYF,TGTGCCAGCAGCTTTACTAGCCGCCTCCCCTACGAGCAGTACTTC
TRBJ2-3,TRBV5-5,NA,NA,CASSSPGDGTDTQYF,TGTGCCAGCAGCTCGCCAGGGGACGGCACAGATACGCAGTATTTT
TRBJ2-3,TRBV4-1,TRBD2,NA,CASSPGQVAGMSDTQYF,TGCGCCAGCAGCCCGGGCCAGGTAGCGGGAATGTCAGATACGCAGTATTTT
TRBJ2-3,TRBV28,TRBD1,once,CASNRGDADTQYF,TGTGCCAGTAACAGGGGTGACGCAGATACGCAGTATTTT
TRBJ2-7,TRBV5-1,NA,once,CASSLVKGSGPYEQYF,TGCGCCAGCAGCTTGGTAAAGGGGTCAGGGCCTTACGAGCAGTACTTC
TRBJ2-7,TRBV5-4,TRBD2,NA,CASSRGEGGISYEQYF,TGTGCCAGCAGCCGAGGGGAGGGAGGGATATCCTACGAGCAGTACTTC
TRBJ2-7,TRBV5-6,NA,NA,CASSLAGSGPYEQYF,TGTGCCAGCAGCTTGGCGGGCTCAGGCCCCTACGAGCAGTACTTC
TRBJ2-3,TRBV6-6,NA,NA,CASSYPGEDTQYF,TGTGCCAGCAGTTACCCGGGGGAGGATACGCAGTATTTT
TRBJ1-5,TRBV2,NA,NA,CASRRTSQPQHF,TGTGCCAGCAGGCGGACAAGCCAGCCCCAGCATTTT
TRBJ2-1,TRBV28,TRBD2,NA,CASSRGERLNEQFF,TGTGCCAGCAGTCGGGGGGAGAGGCTCAATGAGCAGTTCTTC
TRBJ2-1,TRBV2,TRBD1,NA,CASSGRGNEQFF,TGTGCCAGCTCCGGCAGGGGGAATGAGCAGTTCTTC
TRBJ2-2,TRBV6-6,NA,once,CASSYPQGWDTGELFF,TGTGCCAGCAGTTACCCTCAGGGGTGGGACACCGGGGAGCTGTTTTTT